This TCR beta chain was identified in a study of regulatory T cells in long-lasting Graves disease. Findings and limits, study-wide: Newly diagnosed patients had higher TCR diversity than persistent Graves' patients did.

The time point was: newly diagnosed GD, antithyroid drugs for less than 3 months. From PBMCs, RNA was extracted and then used to make the TCR library. Around 9 milliliters of peripheral blood were drawn into EDTA tubes. This clonotype has a count of ten or more. Its antigen is undetermined. For TCR beta, libraries came from iRepertoire HTBI primers and Arm-PCR of CDR3 regions. TCRdb analysed the multiplex PCR reads with MiXCR anew, one entry per CDR3 protein. The sample records under 250,000 distinct CDR3 sequences, 20% being singletons. Sequences were derived from peripheral blood mononuclear cells (PBMCs), sampled at new diagnosis, from a patient treated with antithyroid drugs. The clonotype originates from a female donor with Graves disease.

CDR3 region: CASSQVGGANVLTF. For the CDR3, the DNA is TGTGCCAGCAGCCAAGTGGGTGGGGCCAACGTCCTGACTTTC. This chain joins TRBV3-1 and TRBJ2-6; unclear D gene. The CDR3 has 14 amino acids. The V end was cut by 1 base, the J end by 3 bases, with 4 bases between. Germline CDR1 reads LGHDT; CDR2 reads YNNKEL (reference sequence).